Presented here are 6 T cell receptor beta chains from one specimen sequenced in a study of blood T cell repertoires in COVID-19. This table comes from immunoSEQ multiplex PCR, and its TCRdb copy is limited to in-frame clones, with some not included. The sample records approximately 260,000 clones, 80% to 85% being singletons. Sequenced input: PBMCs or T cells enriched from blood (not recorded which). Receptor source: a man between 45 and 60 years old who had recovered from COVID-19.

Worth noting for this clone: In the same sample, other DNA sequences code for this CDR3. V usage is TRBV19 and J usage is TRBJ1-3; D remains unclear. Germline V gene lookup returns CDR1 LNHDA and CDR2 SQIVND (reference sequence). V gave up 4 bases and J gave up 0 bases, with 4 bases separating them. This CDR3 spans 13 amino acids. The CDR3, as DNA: TGTGCCAGTAGTACCGTCTCTGGAAACACCATATATTTT. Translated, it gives CASSTVSGNTIYF.

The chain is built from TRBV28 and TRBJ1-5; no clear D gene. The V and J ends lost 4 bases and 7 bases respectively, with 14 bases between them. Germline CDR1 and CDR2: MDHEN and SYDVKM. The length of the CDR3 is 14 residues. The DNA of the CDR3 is TGTGCCAGCAGTTCAGACTCTTCCTTCCAGCCCCAGCATTTT. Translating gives CASSSDSSFQPQHF.

The CDR3 reads CASSPQRRSYNEQFF. The DNA for the CDR3 is TGTGCCAGCAGCCCCCAGCGGCGCTCCTACAATGAGCAGTTCTTC. The chain links TRBV6-2 or TRBV6-3 to TRBJ2-1; D may be TRBD2 (5 bases). V lost 6 bases and J 0 bases, leaving 12 bases between the germline ends. The CDR3 has 15 residues. Per the germline V gene, CDR1 is MNHEY and CDR2 is SVGEGT.

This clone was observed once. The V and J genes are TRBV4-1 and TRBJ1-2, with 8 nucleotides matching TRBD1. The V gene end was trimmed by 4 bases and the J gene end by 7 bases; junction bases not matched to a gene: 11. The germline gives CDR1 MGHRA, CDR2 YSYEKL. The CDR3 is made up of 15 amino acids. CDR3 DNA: TGCGCCAGCAGCCGACAGGGGCAAAATTTCGGTGGCTACACCTTC. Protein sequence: CASSRQGQNFGGYTF.

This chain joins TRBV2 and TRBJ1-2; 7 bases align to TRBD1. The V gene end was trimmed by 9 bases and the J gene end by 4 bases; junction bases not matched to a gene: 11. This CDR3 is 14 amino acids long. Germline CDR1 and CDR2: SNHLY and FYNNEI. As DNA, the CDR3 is TGTGCCAGAACGCAGGGGGGCGAAGGCTATGGCTACACCTTC. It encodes CARTQGGEGYGYTF.

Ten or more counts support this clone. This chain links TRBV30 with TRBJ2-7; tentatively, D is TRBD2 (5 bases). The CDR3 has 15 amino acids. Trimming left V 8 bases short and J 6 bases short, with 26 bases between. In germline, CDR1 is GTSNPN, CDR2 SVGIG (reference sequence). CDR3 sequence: CASRNRGGKTPEQYF. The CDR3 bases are TGTGCCAGTCGGAATCGGGGTGGGAAAACTCCCGAGCAGTACTTC.